This record looks at one T cell receptor (beta chain) sequence and its context. TCRdb's copy holds only in-frame clones and misses some; the assay was immunoSEQ multiplex PCR. Among 84,000 or so clones listed, about 97% were seen once. The sample originates from a study of technical replicates of blood from several donors. CDR1 is SGHDT and CDR2 is YYEEEE in the germline V gene. The CDR3 is made up of 13 amino acids. With V trimmed by 4 bases and J by 6 bases, 2 bases remained unmatched. The chain recombines TRBV5-6 with TRBJ1-4; 8 nucleotides line up with TRBD1. Specimen: T cells isolated from PBMCs. The source of this sequence is a human donor in good health. The CDR3 region is CASSGQGYEKLFF. DNA of the CDR3: TGTGCCAGCAGCGGACAGGGATATGAAAAACTGTTTTTT.